The following is a T cell receptor (beta chain) sequence with its context. Its antigen is unknown. This record belongs to a study of cytomegalovirus exposure and HLA in healthy donors. Whole-study findings and limits: Rarity characterized most TCR sequences, yet some public TCRs appeared in many donors. The investigators catalogued 164 TCR beta chains as cytomegalovirus-associated.

Likely unrecorded immune exposures existed in these nominally healthy donors. The germline gives CDR1 MGHDK, CDR2 SYGVNS. The V segment lost 6 bases and the J segment 4 bases; nucleotides outside the gene matches: 2. This CDR3 has 14 amino acids. 60 Vbeta and 13 Jbeta primers were used in PCR. Here immunoSEQ multiplex PCR was the method, and the copy in TCRdb shows in-frame clones only, minus some. The sample holds over 140,000 clones, 80% seen once. This clonotype was obtained from a man aged 50-60 years in good health and CMV-seronegative. This chain links TRBV25-1 with TRBJ2-3; 12 bases agree with TRBD2. Sequencing was carried out using PBMCs. CDR3 nucleotides: TGTGCCAGCAGGACTAGCGGGAGAGCAGATACGCAGTATTTT. It codes for CASRTSGRADTQYF.